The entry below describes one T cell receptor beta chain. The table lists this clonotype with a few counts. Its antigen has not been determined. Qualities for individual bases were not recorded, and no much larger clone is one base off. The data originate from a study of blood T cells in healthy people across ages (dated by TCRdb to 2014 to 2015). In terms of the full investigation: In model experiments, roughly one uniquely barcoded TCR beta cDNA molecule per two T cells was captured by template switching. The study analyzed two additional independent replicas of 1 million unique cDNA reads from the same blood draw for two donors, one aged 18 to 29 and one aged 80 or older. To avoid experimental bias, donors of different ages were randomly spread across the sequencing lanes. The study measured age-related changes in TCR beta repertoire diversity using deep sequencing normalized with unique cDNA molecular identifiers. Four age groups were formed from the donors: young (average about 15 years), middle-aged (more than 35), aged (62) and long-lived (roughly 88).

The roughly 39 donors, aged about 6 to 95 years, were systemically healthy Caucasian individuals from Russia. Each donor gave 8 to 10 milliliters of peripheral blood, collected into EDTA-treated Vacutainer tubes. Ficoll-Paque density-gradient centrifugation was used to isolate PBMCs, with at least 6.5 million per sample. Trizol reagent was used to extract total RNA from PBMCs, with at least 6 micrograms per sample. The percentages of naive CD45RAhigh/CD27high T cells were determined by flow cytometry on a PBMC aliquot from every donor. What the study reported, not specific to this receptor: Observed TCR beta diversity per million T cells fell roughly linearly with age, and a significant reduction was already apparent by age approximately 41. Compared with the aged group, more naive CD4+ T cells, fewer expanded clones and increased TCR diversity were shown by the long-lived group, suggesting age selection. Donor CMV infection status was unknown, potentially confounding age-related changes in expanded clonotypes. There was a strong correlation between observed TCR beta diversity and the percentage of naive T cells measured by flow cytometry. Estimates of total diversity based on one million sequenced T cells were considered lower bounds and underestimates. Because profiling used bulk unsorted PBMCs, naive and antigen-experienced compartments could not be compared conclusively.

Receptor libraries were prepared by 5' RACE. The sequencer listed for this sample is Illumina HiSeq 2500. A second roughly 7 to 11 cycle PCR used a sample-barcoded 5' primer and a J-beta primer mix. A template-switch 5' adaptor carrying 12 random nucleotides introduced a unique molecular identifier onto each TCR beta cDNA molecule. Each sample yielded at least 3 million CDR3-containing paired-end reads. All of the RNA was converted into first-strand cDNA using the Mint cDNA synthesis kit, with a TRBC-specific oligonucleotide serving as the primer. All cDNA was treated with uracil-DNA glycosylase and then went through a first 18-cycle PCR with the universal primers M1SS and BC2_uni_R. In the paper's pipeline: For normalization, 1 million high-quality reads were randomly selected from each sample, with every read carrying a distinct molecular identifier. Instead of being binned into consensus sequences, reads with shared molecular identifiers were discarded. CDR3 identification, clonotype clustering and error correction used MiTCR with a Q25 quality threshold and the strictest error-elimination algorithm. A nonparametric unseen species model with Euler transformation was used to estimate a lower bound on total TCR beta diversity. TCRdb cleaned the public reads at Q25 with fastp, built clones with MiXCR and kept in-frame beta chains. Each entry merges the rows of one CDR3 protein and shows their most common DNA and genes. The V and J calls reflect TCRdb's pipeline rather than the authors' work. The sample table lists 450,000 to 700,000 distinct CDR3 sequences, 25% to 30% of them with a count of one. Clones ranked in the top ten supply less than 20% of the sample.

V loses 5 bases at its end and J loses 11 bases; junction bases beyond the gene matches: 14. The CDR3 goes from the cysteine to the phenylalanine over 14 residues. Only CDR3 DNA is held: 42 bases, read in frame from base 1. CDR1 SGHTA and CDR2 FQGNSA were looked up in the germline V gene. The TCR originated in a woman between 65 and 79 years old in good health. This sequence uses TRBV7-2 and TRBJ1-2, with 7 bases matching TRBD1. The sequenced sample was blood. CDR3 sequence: CASSDVAPGQPYTF. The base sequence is TGTGCCAGCAGCGATGTTGCGCCGGGACAGCCTTACACCTTC.